These 20 T cell receptor beta chains were all obtained from the same sample, sequenced in a study of identifying expanded T cells in peripheral blood. TCRdb's table, derived via immunoSEQ multiplex PCR, lists solely in-frame clones and lacks some. The table includes over 100,000 clones, roughly nine tenths detected once. Input material: blood. The origin of the receptors is a person aged 18 to 70 in good health.

V gene TRBV7-8 combines with J gene TRBJ2-1; TRBD2 might be the D (5 bases). The V gene's germline CDR1 is SGHVS and CDR2 FQNEAQ. V was cut by 1 base and J by 10 bases, with 11 bases left in between. The CDR3 is made up of 13 amino acids. The CDR3 DNA reads as TGTGCCAGCAGCTTAGGTCAAAGAGGGGAGCAGTTCTTC. As protein: CASSLGQRGEQFF.

V and J are TRBV6-5 and TRBJ2-2, with unresolved D. Germline V CDR1 and CDR2: MNHEY, SVGAGI. The CDR3 consists of 16 residues. The germline V and J ends were trimmed by 0 bases and 6 bases, with 14 bases remaining between them. CDR3 nucleotide sequence: TGTGCCAGCAGTTACTCGGAGACAAGATACTCCGGGGAGCTGTTTTTT. Protein product: CASSYSETRYSGELFF.

Here the CDR3 DNA reads TGTGCCAGCCACAACGCGGGAGGGCCCCAAAGCGAGACCCAGTACTTC. Amino acid sequence: CASHNAGGPQSETQYF. This rearrangement joins TRBV21-1 to TRBJ2-5; no DNA check was done on the table's D call, TRBD2. TRBV21-1 is listed as a pseudogene. CDR3 size: 16 residues.

The chain uses TRBV28 and TRBJ1-6; D possibly corresponds to TRBD1 (6 bases). Germline V CDR1 and CDR2: MDHEN, SYDVKM. V shed 3 bases and J shed 10 bases, with 10 bases lying between them. This CDR3 contains 13 residues. The CDR3 region has the DNA TGTGCCAGCAGTTTTACAGGGCTCTCACCCCTCCACTTT. Translating it yields CASSFTGLSPLHF.

This chain joins TRBV4-2 and TRBJ2-3; no clear D. V shed 1 base and J shed 4 bases, with 9 bases lying between them. The CDR3 covers 14 residues. Per germline, CDR1 LGHNA and CDR2 YNFKEQ. For the CDR3, the DNA is TGTGCCAGCAGCCAAGTATTCTCACCAGATACGCAGTATTTT. This gives the protein CASSQVFSPDTQYF.

V is TRBV7-6 and J is TRBJ2-5; 11 bases are shared with TRBD2. CDR1 is SGHVS and CDR2 is FNYEAQ in the germline V gene. V dropped 3 bases and J dropped 2; count of bases not matched to a gene: 2. The CDR3 totals 15 residues. CDR3 coding DNA: TGTGCCAGCAGCTTCCGGACTAGCGGGCAAGAGACCCAGTACTTC. It translates to CASSFRTSGQETQYF.

This chain connects TRBV7-3 to TRBJ2-3; D gene ambiguous. This CDR3 has 15 amino acids. V gave up 6 bases and J gave up 0 bases, with 13 bases separating them. Germline V gene lookup returns CDR1 SGHTA and CDR2 FQGTGA. This CDR3 is CASSPLAASTDTQYF. The CDR3 region has the DNA TGTGCCAGCAGTCCCCTCGCGGCTAGCACAGATACGCAGTATTTT. Combining the CDR3 with reference TRBV7-3 and TRBJ2-3 gives the whole variable domain GAGVSQTPSNKVTEKGKYVELRCDPISGHTALYWYRQSLGQGPEFLIYFQGTGAADDSGLPNDRFFAVRPEGSVSTLKIQRTERGDSAVYLCASSPLAASTDTQYFGPGTRLTVL.

V is TRBV11-2 and J is TRBJ2-5; D might be TRBD2 (6 bases). The germline gives CDR1 SGHAT, CDR2 FQNNGV. V was cut by 0 bases and J by 10 bases, with 15 bases left in between. The CDR3 extends over 14 amino acids. Written as DNA, the CDR3 is TGTGCCAGCAGCTTAGAGGGGGACTCTCTCGGCCAGTACTTC. This encodes CASSLEGDSLGQYF.

CDR3: CASSFGTATTNEKLFF. For the CDR3, the DNA is TGTGCCAGCAGTTTTGGGACAGCAACAACTAATGAAAAACTGTTTTTT. This chain links TRBV27 with TRBJ1-4; 7 bases agree with TRBD1. Losses at the gene ends were 3 bases for V and 0 bases for J; bases not matched to a gene: 4. Germline values: CDR1 MNHEY, CDR2 SMNVEV (reference sequence). The CDR3 is 16 residues long.

The rearrangement links TRBV18 to TRBJ2-1; 7 bases are shared with TRBD1. The CDR3 extends over 14 amino acids. Trimming cost V 5 bases and J 2 bases; bases outside gene matches: 3. The V gene's germline CDR1 is KGHSH and CDR2 LQKENI. CDR3 amino acids: CASSLGQAYNEQFF. The CDR3 nucleotides read TGTGCCAGCTCATTAGGACAGGCCTACAATGAGCAGTTCTTC.

V usage is TRBV5-1 and J usage is TRBJ1-2; no firm D call. V was trimmed by 0 bases and J by 4 bases, leaving 7 bases between them. There are 13 residues in the CDR3. In germline, CDR1 is SGHRS, CDR2 YFSETQ. This CDR3 is CASSLGRAYGYTF. CDR3 bases: TGCGCCAGCAGCTTGGGACGGGCCTATGGCTACACCTTC.

V gene TRBV11-2 combines with J gene TRBJ2-2; no clear D. From germline, CDR1 is SGHAT and CDR2 FQNNGV. The CDR3 has 13 amino acids. V was clipped by 5 bases and J by 6 bases, with 10 bases between them. As DNA, the CDR3 is TGTGCCAGCAGCCTCCTCATGGCCGGGGAGCTGTTTTTT. It specifies CASSLLMAGELFF.

This rearrangement joins TRBV7-8 to TRBJ2-3; the D gene could be TRBD1 or TRBD2 (6 bases each). The CDR3 runs to 15 residues. V lost 5 bases and J 2 bases, leaving 14 bases between the germline ends. Germline V gene data show CDR1 as SGHVS and CDR2 as FQNEAQ. The CDR3 sequence: CASSSKGGSTDTQYF. CDR3 nucleotide sequence: TGTGCCAGCAGCAGCAAGGGGGGATCCACAGATACGCAGTATTTT.

V usage is TRBV18 and J usage is TRBJ2-1, with D possibly matching TRBD1 (6 bases). The ends were cut back, 3 bases at V and 9 bases at J, with 12 bases in the middle. The CDR3 spans 13 residues. Germline V gives CDR1 KGHSH, CDR2 LQKENI. The CDR3 reads CASSPNRDSEQFF. CDR3 sequence (DNA): TGTGCCAGCTCACCGAACAGGGATAGTGAGCAGTTCTTC.

The V gene is TRBV5-4, the J gene TRBJ1-2, with a tentative D call TRBD1 (5 bases). Germline values: CDR1 SGHNT, CDR2 YYREEE (reference sequence). The CDR3 sequence is 14 residues long. The germline V and J ends were trimmed by 3 bases and 5 bases, with 14 bases remaining between them. For the CDR3, the DNA is TGTGCCAGCAGCTCCAGAAGGGACGGGTATGGCTACACCTTC. Protein sequence: CASSSRRDGYGYTF.

This chain links TRBV2 with TRBJ1-1; 9 nucleotides line up with TRBD1. The germline V gene has CDR1 SNHLY and CDR2 FYNNEI. The CDR3 sequence is 13 residues long. Trimming cost V 6 bases and J 7 bases; bases outside gene matches: 6. Here the CDR3 DNA reads TGTGCCAGCAGCGGACAGGGGCGAAATGAAGCTTTCTTT. Translating it yields CASSGQGRNEAFF.

The chain links TRBV2 to TRBJ2-6; unclear D gene. Trimming removed 6 bases from V and 1 base from J, with 10 bases in between. The CDR3 is 15 amino acids. The germline CDR1 and CDR2 sequences are SNHLY and FYNNEI. This CDR3 reads CASRGWASGANVLTF. CDR3 DNA sequence: TGTGCCAGCAGGGGGTGGGCTTCTGGGGCCAACGTCCTGACTTTC.

The chain couples TRBV5-1 to TRBJ2-5; no clear D. The ends were cut back, 2 bases at V and 1 base at J, with 6 bases in the middle. This CDR3 spans 13 amino acids. Germline lookup yields CDR1 SGHRS and CDR2 YFSETQ. The CDR3 DNA follows: TGCGCCAGCAGCTTAGCGATCCAAGAGACCCAGTACTTC. Amino acid sequence: CASSLAIQETQYF.

V usage is TRBV6-6 and J usage is TRBJ2-3, with a possible D match to TRBD1 (5 bases). Germline values: CDR1 MNHNY, CDR2 SVGAGI (reference sequence). The CDR3 is 13 residues long. V shed 3 bases and J shed 7 bases, with 11 bases lying between them. The CDR3 nucleotides read TGTGCCAGCAGTTATAAACAGGCGAATACGCAGTATTTT. It translates to CASSYKQANTQYF.

This CDR3 is CAISPRGTSGTVQYF. In DNA, the CDR3 is TGTGCCATCAGTCCCCGCGGGACTAGCGGGACGGTGCAGTACTTC. V is TRBV10-3 and J is TRBJ2-7; TRBD2 aligns across 13 bases. Germline CDR1 is ENHRY and CDR2 is SYGVKD. The CDR3 runs 15 residues. V shed 5 bases and J 9 bases; nucleotides not matched to a gene: 10.